This TCR beta chain was captured by sequencing in a study of blood T cells in healthy people across ages. Then a second PCR, running roughly 6 to 12 cycles, was carried out with a sample-barcoded 5' primer and a J-beta primer mix. TCRdb analysed the 5' RACE reads with MiXCR anew, one entry per CDR3 protein. The sample holds around 1,700,000 distinct CDR3 sequences, roughly 28% seen once. This CDR3 comprises 16 residues. In germline, CDR1 is DFQATT, CDR2 SNEGSKA (reference sequence). Trimming cost V 4 bases and J 4 bases; bases outside gene matches: 13. This TCR derives from a woman in her thirties in good health. This sequence joins TRBV20-1 and TRBJ2-1; the match to TRBD2 covers 7 bases. Sequenced sample: blood. As DNA, the CDR3 is TGCAGTGCTACCGTATTACAAGCGGGAAGGTACAATGAGCAGTTCTTC. The encoded protein is CSATVLQAGRYNEQFF.